This TCR beta chain was identified during a study of blood T cell repertoires in COVID-19. On the study more broadly: Both acute and convalescent COVID-19 samples were obtained from the United States, Italy and Spain.

Points on this clone: The same CDR3 arises from other DNA sequences in this sample as well.

TCRdb keeps only in-frame clones here, not all; method: immunoSEQ multiplex PCR. The table has about 140,000 clones, under 85% seen once. With 3 bases clipped from V and 4 bases from J, the junction kept 3 bases outside the gene matches. This CDR3 spans 14 amino acids. Germline V lookup: CDR1 KGHSH, CDR2 LQKENI. The sequenced sample consisted of peripheral blood. The receptor was derived from a woman of 80 years or more in a cohort sampled during active or convalescent COVID-19. The J gene is TRBJ2-1, the V gene TRBV18, with 7 nucleotides matching TRBD2. CDR3 in DNA: TGTGCCAGCTCACCTGCGGGGGTTTACAATGAGCAGTTCTTC. Its protein product is CASSPAGVYNEQFF.